Listed below are T cell receptor beta chains from one sample, sequenced in a study of OX40 agonist ivuxolimab in advanced cancers. Method: immunoSEQ multiplex PCR; TCRdb's copy keeps in-frame clones and lacks some. The sample comprises tens of thousands of clones, about 83% of which are singletons, and roughly 0.77% rests with the top ten. This material consisted of CD4+ or CD8+ T cells sorted from blood, taken in a trial of the OX40 agonist ivuxolimab. Receptors were obtained from an adult with an advanced solid tumor such as melanoma, head and neck, liver or kidney cancer. CDR3s include the opening cysteine and the closing phenylalanine or tryptophan. Fields, in order: D gene, V gene, J gene, clone size, CDR3 protein, CDR3 DNA. The D gene is left open where the match is weak. The listing skips clone size in some rows; elsewhere it reads once, few, many or a size class.

>-|TRBV18|TRBJ1-5|-
CASSPGLGQPQHF
TGTGCCAGCTCACCAGGGTTAGGGCAGCCCCAGCATTTT
>TRBD1|TRBV28|TRBJ1-5|-
CASSLVQGASNQPQHF
TGTGCCAGCAGTTTAGTTCAGGGGGCCAGCAATCAGCCCCAGCATTTT
>-|TRBV5-1|TRBJ2-7|-
CASSWGAGRTYEQYF
TGCGCCAGCAGCTGGGGGGCAGGGCGGACCTACGAGCAGTACTTC
>-|TRBV7-9|TRBJ1-1|-
CASSLLSGDAFF
TGTGCCAGCAGCTTACTATCGGGGGACGCTTTCTTT
>TRBD2|TRBV2|TRBJ2-5|-
CASREREGYQETQYF
TGTGCCAGCAGAGAGCGGGAGGGGTACCAAGAGACCCAGTACTTC
>TRBD2|TRBV18|TRBJ2-1|-
CASSPGQDGTSGRFQFF
TGTGCCAGCTCGCCGGGACAGGACGGGACTAGCGGGAGATTTCAGTTCTTC
>-|TRBV5-5|TRBJ1-4|-
CASRRDGGNEKLFF
TGTGCCAGCAGACGGGACGGGGGAAATGAAAAACTGTTTTTT
>-|TRBV9|TRBJ2-7|-
CASSVAATSNEQYF
TGTGCCAGCAGCGTAGCTGCGACTAGTAACGAGCAGTACTTC
>-|TRBV7-9|TRBJ1-4|-
CASSLGRGRDEKLFF
TGTGCCAGCAGCTTAGGTCGAGGGCGGGATGAAAAACTGTTTTTT
>-|TRBV30|TRBJ1-1|-
CAWSHTEAFF
TGTGCCTGGAGCCACACTGAAGCTTTCTTT
>-|TRBV19|TRBJ1-5|-
CASSGTGGNQPQHF
TGTGCCAGTTCCGGCACTGGCGGCAATCAGCCCCAGCATTTT
>-|TRBV10-3|TRBJ2-1|-
CATVDSTRLSYNEQFF
TGTGCCACTGTCGACAGTACCCGTCTCTCCTACAATGAGCAGTTCTTC
>-|TRBV14|TRBJ1-2|-
CASSQGGVGYGYTF
TGTGCCAGCAGCCAAGGCGGGGTTGGCTATGGCTACACCTTC
>-|TRBV27|TRBJ2-6|-
CASSLGLSSGANVLTF
TGTGCCAGCAGTTTGGGGCTAAGCTCTGGGGCCAACGTCCTGACTTTC
>TRBD2|TRBV19|TRBJ2-3|-
CASTSGGYTDTQYF
TGTGCCTCAACTAGCGGGGGGTATACAGATACGCAGTATTTT
>-|TRBV10-3|TRBJ1-5|-
CASNVEPVQPQHF
TGTGCCAGCAACGTGGAGCCGGTTCAGCCCCAGCATTTT
>-|TRBV18|TRBJ2-7|-
CASSPGGGAYEQYF
TGTGCCAGCTCACCAGGAGGGGGAGCCTACGAGCAGTACTTC
>-|TRBV4-1|TRBJ2-7|-
CASSQEVGVAYEQYF
TGCGCCAGCAGCCAAGAGGTAGGGGTGGCGTACGAGCAGTACTTC
>TRBD1|TRBV27|TRBJ2-7|-
CASRKRGQGTYEQYF
TGTGCCAGTAGAAAGAGGGGACAGGGAACCTACGAGCAGTACTTC
>-|TRBV9|TRBJ2-6|-
CASSLRISGANVLTF
TGTGCCAGCAGCCTACGAATCTCTGGGGCCAACGTCCTGACTTTC
>-|TRBV30|TRBJ2-7|-
CAQESGNYEQYF
TGTGCCCAAGAGTCGGGGAATTACGAGCAGTACTTC
>-|TRBV2|TRBJ2-7|-
CASSVAYEQYF
TGTGCCAGCAGTGTGGCCTACGAGCAGTACTTC
>-|TRBV5-1|TRBJ2-7|-
CASCAGENYEQYF
TGCGCCTCCTGCGCTGGCGAAAACTACGAGCAGTACTTC
>-|TRBV5-4|TRBJ1-1|-
CASSLGAGNTEAFF
TGTGCCAGTAGCTTGGGGGCAGGGAACACTGAAGCTTTCTTT
>-|TRBV19|TRBJ1-5|medium-sized
CASSTARAGQPQHF
TGTGCCAGTAGTACGGCCAGGGCGGGTCAGCCCCAGCATTTT
>-|TRBV20-1|TRBJ2-3|-
CSSENTQYF
TGCAGTTCCGAGAATACGCAGTATTTT
>-|TRBV11-3|TRBJ2-3|-
CASGFGGVGDTQYF
TGTGCCAGCGGCTTTGGCGGGGTAGGGGATACGCAGTATTTT
>TRBD2|TRBV10-3|TRBJ2-3|-
CAISEERASGSTDTQYF
TGTGCCATCAGTGAGGAAAGGGCTAGCGGGAGCACAGATACGCAGTATTTT